This TCR beta chain comes out of a study of blood T cell repertoires in COVID-19. Study as a whole: Nucleic acid was either cDNA or gDNA, and it came from T cells, B-cell-depleted T cells, or PBMCs.

As originally analysed: The authors estimated nucleated cell counts from reference gene primer amplification. Profiling relied on immunoSEQ multiplex PCR, and the TCRdb table lists in-frame clones only, not all of them. V and J calls and clone size are given by that table; D and trimming were obtained from the DNA. Of about 190,000 clones in the sample, about 86% were seen once. V dropped 6 bases and J dropped 4; count of bases not matched to a gene: 8. Germline-derived CDR1 and CDR2 are SQVTM and ANQGSEA. The CDR3 contains 14 residues. This sequence originates from a woman in her 30s with active or convalescent COVID-19. The specimen was peripheral blood. This chain links TRBV29-1 with TRBJ2-2, with 7 bases identical to TRBD1. The DNA for the CDR3 is TGCAGCGTAGACGACAGGGTCGGCACCGGGGAGCTGTTTTTT. Its translation is CSVDDRVGTGELFF.